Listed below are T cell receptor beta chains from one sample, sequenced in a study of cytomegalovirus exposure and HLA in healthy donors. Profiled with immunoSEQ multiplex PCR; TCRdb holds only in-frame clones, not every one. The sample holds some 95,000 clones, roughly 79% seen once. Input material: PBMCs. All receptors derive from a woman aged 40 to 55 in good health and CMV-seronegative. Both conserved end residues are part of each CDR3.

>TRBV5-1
CASTRAAGTEAFF
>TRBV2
CASSRGQGGSNYGYTF
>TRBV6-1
CASSEGGRSGNTIYF
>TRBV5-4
CASRFVGTGDGYTF
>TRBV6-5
CASSWGTSAYNEQFF
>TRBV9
CASSGATSTGVGYTF
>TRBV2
CASLLGGNLNTGELFF
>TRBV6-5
CASSQGRKTEAFF
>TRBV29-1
CSVDRGGDNEQFF
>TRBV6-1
CASSGTSGAQNEQFF
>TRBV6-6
CASSPQGQLGYTF
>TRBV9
CASSGRGTANNEQFF
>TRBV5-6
CASSLGRNYGYTF
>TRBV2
CASSEAGTGGWYGYTF
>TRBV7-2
CASSLSYTGELFF
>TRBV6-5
CASSSGLSYGYTF
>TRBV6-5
CASKLGLYGYTF
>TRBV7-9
CASSLDGRPTDTQYF
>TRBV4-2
CASSQEGAGVQPQHF
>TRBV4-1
CASSRRTGSNTEAFF
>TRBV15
CATSRQGAEKLFF
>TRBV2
CASSGEDRGYNSPLHF
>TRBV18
CASSPSGLAIDTQYF
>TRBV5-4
CASSLIGGGATDTQYF
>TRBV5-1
CASSAGATNEKLFF
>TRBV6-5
CASRGTEYYNEQFF
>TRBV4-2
CASSQGDSDTQYF
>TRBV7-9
CASTESSYNEQFF
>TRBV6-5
CASSYSGARNEKLFF
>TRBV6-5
CASRLDSTYEQYF
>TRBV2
CASRPGQNNQPQHF
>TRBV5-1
CASSVDSWEQYF
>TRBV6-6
CASTRTAEGTEAFF
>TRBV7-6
CASSLVSLDTGELFF
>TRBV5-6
CASREAGFGSGEAFF
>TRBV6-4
CASSEREGLTQFF
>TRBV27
CASSLTFNEKLFF
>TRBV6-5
CASSYASRGVAFF
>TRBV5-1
CASSPQGRVDIGELFF
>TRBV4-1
CASSQDAGGPNEKLFF
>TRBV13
CASSFWASGGTDTQYF
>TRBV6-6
CASSYGYEGAYGYTF